Sequencing of this TCR beta chain was carried out in a study of post-analysis software for immune sequencing data (dated by TCRdb to the mid-2010s). In terms of the full investigation: Relapsing-remitting, secondary progressive and progressive-relapsing multiple sclerosis were recorded as disease courses, and subtype annotation was lacking for some patients. A subset of samples was prepared in parallel using single-end sample barcoding, then pooled and co-amplified after Illumina adapter ligation. The patient repertoires were compared against fewer than twelve previously published healthy control repertoires obtained from donors aged roughly 6 to 28 years. Broad study findings and their caveats: Patients showed significantly higher frequencies than controls for several TRBV segments, among them TRBV5-6, TRBV5-1 and TRBV20-1. Normalized Chao1 diversity was significantly lower in multiple sclerosis patients than controls, suggesting substantial peripheral T-cell clonal expansion. Direct clustering with F measure revealed strong co-clustering of samples prepared in the same batch, which led to a batch-effect correction. The control group was slightly older than the multiple sclerosis patient group.

TCR beta repertoires were profiled from peripheral blood of 13 young patients with multiple sclerosis to demonstrate the VDJtools post-analysis software. Multiple sclerosis patients were children and adolescents aged about 6 to 15 years. Library generation was performed with PCR. The sequencer was an Illumina HiSeq 2500. Unique molecular identifiers were incorporated into TCR beta cDNA libraries to reduce PCR and sequencing biases. Per 1 to 10 million input T cells, roughly 0.5 million cDNA molecules were obtained, such that each molecule approximated one T cell. The patient libraries were prepared and sequenced with the same protocol used for the earlier healthy control dataset. Samples belonging to the same batch were prepared together, multiplexed and sequenced on a shared HiSeq lane. Per the original workflow: Raw barcoded reads were processed with MIGEC, discarding single-read molecular identifier groups before consensus assembly and CDR3 extraction. VDJtools was used for post-analysis of the clonotype tables, and diversity was normalized by down-sampling every dataset to the size of the smallest sample. Repertoire overlap clustering matched CDR3 amino acid but not nucleotide sequences to correct batch-related cross-sample contamination. TCRdb's own reprocessing of the public reads used fastp at Q25 and MiXCR and kept productive beta chains. Each entry merges the rows of one CDR3 protein and shows their most common DNA and genes. The V and J calls were not made by the authors but by TCRdb's processing. The sample profile shows hundreds of thousands of distinct CDR3 sequences; around 50% of them were found once. The biggest ten clones account for 4.6% of the sample.

This clonotype appeared a few times. It lacks a known antigen. Base qualities are not provided; no much larger clone lies one nucleotide away. Sequences MRHNA (CDR1) and SNTAGT (CDR2) are obtained from the germline V gene. The junction carries 5 bases between V and J, which are trimmed by 5 bases and 1 base respectively. From the cysteine up to the phenylalanine, the CDR3 has a length of 13 residues. The DNA shown is the 39-base CDR3, in frame from base 1. The V gene is TRBV6-4 and the J gene is TRBJ2-2; the D region possibly corresponds to TRBD1 (5 bases align). Sequenced sample: blood. The sequence derives from a girl between 10 and 17 years old with multiple sclerosis. The CDR3 region reads CASSTGNTGELFF. Read as DNA, the sequence is TGTGCCAGCAGTACAGGGAACACCGGGGAGCTGTTTTTT.